This TCR beta chain is from a study of identical twins. Whole-study findings and limits: Twins' excess sharing was less marked for out-of-frame beta sequences. Sequences that were out-of-frame, alpha and twin-shared displayed an excess of low generation probability.

The CDR3 sequence is 13 residues long. J was trimmed by 11 bases and V by 3 bases; bases with no gene match: 8. In germline, CDR1 is DFQATT, CDR2 SNEGSKA (reference sequence). This clonotype has just a few counts. Antigen: not known. Template switching supplied a universal primer site; unique molecular identifiers were carried on the cDNA. A single record per CDR3 protein comes from TCRdb applying MiXCR to the 5' RACE reads. The sample consists of approximately 600,000 distinct CDR3 sequences, 9.6% of them appearing once. These data were also filed under a second study, of yellow fever vaccine responses in identical twins.

The V and J genes are TRBV20-1 and TRBJ2-1; 9 bases are a match to TRBD2. Source material: PBMCs. The TCR originated in a woman aged 18-29 years in good health. In DNA, the CDR3 is TGCAGTGCTAGTCCGCGGGGGGGTCCCCAGCAGTTCTTC. Its translation: CSASPRGGPQQFF.